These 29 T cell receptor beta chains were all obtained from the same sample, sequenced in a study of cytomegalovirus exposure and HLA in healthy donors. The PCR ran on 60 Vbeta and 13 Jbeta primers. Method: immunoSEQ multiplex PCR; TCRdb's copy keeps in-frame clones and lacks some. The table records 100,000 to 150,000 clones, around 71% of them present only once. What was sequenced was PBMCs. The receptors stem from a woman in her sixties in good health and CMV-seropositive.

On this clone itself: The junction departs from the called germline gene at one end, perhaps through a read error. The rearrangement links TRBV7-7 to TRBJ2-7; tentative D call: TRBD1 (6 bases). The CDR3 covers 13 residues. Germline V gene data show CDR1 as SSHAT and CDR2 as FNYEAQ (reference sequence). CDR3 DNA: TGTGCTAGCAGCTTAGCGTTACAGGGCGAGCAGTACTTC. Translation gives CASSLALQGEQYF.

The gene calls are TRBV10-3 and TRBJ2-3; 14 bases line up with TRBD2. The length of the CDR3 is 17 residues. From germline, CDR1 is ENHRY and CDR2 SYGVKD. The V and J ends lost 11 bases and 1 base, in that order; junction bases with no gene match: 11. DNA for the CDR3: TGTGCCTCCACCGGGACTAGCGGGGGCCGTGGCACAGATACGCAGTATTTT. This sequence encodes CASTGTSGGRGTDTQYF.

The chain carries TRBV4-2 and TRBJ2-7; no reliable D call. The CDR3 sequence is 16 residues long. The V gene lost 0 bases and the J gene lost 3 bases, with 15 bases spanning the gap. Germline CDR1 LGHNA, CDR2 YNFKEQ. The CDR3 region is CASSQDEERTNYEQYF. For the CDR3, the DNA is TGTGCCAGCAGCCAAGATGAAGAGCGTACAAACTACGAGCAGTACTTC.

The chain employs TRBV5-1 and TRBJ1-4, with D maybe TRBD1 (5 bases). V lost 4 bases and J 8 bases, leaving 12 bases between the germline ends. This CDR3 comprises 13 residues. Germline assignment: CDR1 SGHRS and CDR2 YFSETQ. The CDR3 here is CASSGGGEEKLFF. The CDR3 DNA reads TGCGCCAGCAGCGGGGGGGGAGAAGAAAAACTGTTTTTT.

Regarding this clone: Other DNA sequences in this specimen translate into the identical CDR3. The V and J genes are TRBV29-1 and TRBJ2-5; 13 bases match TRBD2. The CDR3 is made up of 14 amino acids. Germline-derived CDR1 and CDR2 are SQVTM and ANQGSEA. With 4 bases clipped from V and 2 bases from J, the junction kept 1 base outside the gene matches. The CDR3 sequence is CSVAGLAGQETQYF. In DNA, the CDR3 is TGCAGCGTTGCGGGACTAGCGGGGCAAGAGACCCAGTACTTC. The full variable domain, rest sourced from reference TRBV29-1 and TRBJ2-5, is SAVISQKPSRDICQRGTSLTIQCQVDSQVTMMFWYRQQPGQSLTLIATANQGSEATYESGFVIDKFPISRPNLTFSTLTVSNMSPEDSSIYLCSVAGLAGQETQYFGPGTRLLVL.

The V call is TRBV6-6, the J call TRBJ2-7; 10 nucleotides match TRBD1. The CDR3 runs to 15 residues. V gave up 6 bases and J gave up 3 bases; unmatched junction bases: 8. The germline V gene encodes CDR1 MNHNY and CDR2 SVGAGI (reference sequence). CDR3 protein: CASSSWDRGYYEQYF. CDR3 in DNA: TGTGCCAGCAGCTCCTGGGACAGGGGCTACTACGAGCAGTACTTC.

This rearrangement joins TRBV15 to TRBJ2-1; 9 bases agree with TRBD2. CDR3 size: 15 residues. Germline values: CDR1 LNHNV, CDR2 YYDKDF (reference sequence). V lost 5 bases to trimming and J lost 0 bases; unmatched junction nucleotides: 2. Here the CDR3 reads CATSRAGGSYNEQFF. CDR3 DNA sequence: TGTGCCACCAGCCGAGCGGGGGGCTCCTACAATGAGCAGTTCTTC.

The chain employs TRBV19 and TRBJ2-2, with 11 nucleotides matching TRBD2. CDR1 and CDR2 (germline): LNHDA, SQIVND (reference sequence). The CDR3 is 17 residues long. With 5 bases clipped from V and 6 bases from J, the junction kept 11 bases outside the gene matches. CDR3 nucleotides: TGTGCCAGTAGTCTGCTCGGACTAGCGGGTGGGGCCGGGGAGCTGTTTTTT. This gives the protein CASSLLGLAGGAGELFF.

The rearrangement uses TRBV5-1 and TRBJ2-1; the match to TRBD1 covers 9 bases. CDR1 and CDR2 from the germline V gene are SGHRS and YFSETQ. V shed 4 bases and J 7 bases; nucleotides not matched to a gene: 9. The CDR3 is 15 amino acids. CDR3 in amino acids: CASSQGTGLLNEQFF. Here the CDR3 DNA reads TGCGCCAGCAGCCAGGGGACAGGGCTGTTGAATGAGCAGTTCTTC.

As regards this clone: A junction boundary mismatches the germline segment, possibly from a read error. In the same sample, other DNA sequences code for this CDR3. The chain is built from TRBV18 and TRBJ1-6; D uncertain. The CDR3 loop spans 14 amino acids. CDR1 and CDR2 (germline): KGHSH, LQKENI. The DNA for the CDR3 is TGTGCCAGCCGAGCGGAACAGTATAATTCCCCCCTCCACTTT. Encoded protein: CASRAEQYNSPLHF. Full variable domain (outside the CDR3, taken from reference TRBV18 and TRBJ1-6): NAGVMQNPRHLVRRRGQEARLRCSPMKGHSHVYWYRQLPEEGLKFMVYLQKENIIDESGMPKERFSAEFPKEGPSILRIQQVVRGDSAAYFCASRAEQYNSPLHFGNGTRLTVT.

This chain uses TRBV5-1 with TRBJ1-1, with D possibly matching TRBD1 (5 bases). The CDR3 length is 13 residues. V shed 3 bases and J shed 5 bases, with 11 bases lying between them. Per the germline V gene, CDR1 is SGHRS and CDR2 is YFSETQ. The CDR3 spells CASSWTGGTEAFF. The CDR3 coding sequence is TGCGCCAGCAGCTGGACGGGGGGAACTGAAGCTTTCTTT.

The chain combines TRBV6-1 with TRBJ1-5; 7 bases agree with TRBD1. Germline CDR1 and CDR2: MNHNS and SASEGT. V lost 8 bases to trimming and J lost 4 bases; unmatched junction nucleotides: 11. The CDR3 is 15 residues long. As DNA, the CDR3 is TGTGCCAGCCTAATTTCAACAGGGGAGAATCAGCCCCAGCATTTT. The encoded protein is CASLISTGENQPQHF.

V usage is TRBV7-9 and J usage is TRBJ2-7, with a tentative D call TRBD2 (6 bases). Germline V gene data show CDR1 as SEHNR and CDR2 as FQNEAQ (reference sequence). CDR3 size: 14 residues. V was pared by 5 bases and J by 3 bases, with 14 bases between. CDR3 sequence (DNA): TGTGCCAGCAGCCTCCAGGCCGGGAGCTACGAGCAGTACTTC. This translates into CASSLQAGSYEQYF.

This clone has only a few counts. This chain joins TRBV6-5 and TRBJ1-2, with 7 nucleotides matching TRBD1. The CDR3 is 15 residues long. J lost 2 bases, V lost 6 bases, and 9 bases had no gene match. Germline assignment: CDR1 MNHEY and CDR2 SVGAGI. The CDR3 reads CASREVSRGNYGYTF. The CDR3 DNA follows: TGTGCCAGCAGAGAGGTGTCCAGGGGGAACTATGGCTACACCTTC.

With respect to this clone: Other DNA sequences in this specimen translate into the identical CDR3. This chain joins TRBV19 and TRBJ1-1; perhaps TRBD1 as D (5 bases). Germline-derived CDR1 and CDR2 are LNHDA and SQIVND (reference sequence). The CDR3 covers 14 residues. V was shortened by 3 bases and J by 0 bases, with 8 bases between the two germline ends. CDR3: CASSMGQLNTEAFF. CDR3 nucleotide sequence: TGTGCCAGTAGTATGGGGCAGTTGAACACTGAAGCTTTCTTT.

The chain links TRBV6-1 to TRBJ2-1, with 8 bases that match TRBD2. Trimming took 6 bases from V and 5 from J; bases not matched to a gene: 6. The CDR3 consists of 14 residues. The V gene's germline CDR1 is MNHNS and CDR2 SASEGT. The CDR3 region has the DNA TGTGCCAGCAGCTCCGCGGGGGGTAACAATGAGCAGTTCTTC. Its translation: CASSSAGGNNEQFF.

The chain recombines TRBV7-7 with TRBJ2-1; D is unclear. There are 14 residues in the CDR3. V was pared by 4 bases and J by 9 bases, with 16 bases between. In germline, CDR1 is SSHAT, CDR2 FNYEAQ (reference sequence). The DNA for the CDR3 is TGTGCCAGCAGCTCCGCCGGGTCCGTAGGTGAGCAGTTCTTC. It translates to CASSSAGSVGEQFF.

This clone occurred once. The DNA of the CDR3 is TGTGCCAGCAGCGCCAACAGGGGTGGCAATCAGCCCCAGCATTTT. Translating gives CASSANRGGNQPQHF. The V and J genes are TRBV2 and TRBJ1-5; 7 nucleotides agree with TRBD1. Germline CDR1 reads SNHLY; CDR2 reads FYNNEI. Losses at the gene ends were 6 bases for V and 2 bases for J; bases not matched to a gene: 7. CDR3 length equals 15 residues.

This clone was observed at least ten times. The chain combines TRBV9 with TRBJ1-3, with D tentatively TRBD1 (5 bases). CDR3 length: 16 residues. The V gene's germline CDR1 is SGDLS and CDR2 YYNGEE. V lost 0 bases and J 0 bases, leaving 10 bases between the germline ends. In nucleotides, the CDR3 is TGTGCCAGCAGCGTAGATCAGGGTCTCTCTGGAAACACCATATATTTT. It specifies CASSVDQGLSGNTIYF. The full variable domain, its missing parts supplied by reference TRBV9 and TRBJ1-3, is DSGVTQTPKHLITATGQRVTLRCSPRSGDLSVYWYQQSLDQGLQFLIQYYNGEERAKGNILERFSAQQFPDLHSELNLSSLELGDSALYFCASSVDQGLSGNTIYFGEGSWLTVV.

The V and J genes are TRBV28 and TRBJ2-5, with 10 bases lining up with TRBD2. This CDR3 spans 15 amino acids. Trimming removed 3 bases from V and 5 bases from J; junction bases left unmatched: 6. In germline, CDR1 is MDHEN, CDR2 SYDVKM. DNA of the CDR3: TGTGCCAGCAGTTTGAGCGGGGGGGCCTCGGAGACCCAGTACTTC. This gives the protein CASSLSGGASETQYF.

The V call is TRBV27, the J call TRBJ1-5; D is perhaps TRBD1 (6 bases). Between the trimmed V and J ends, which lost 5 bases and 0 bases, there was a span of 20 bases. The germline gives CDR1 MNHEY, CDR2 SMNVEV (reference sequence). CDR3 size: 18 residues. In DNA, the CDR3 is TGTGCCAGCAGTCAGAACCACCTGGCAGGGGCTAGCAATCAGCCCCAGCATTTT. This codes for CASSQNHLAGASNQPQHF.

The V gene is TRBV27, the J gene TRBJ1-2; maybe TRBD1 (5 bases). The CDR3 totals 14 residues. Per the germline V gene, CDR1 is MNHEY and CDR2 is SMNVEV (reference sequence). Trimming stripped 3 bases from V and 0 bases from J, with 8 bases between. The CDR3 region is CASSLAGPNYGYTF. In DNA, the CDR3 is TGTGCCAGCAGTTTGGCAGGGCCTAACTATGGCTACACCTTC.

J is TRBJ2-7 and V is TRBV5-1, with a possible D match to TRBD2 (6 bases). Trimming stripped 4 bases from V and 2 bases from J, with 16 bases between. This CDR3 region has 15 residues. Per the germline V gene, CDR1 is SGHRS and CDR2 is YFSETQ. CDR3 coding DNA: TGCGCCAGCAGCCCGGGGGACGGTGCTACCTACGAGCAGTACTTC. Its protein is CASSPGDGATYEQYF. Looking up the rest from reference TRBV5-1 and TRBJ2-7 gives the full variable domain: KAGVTQTPRYLIKTRGQQVTLSCSPISGHRSVSWYQQTPGQGLQFLFEYFSETQRNKGNFPGRFSGRQFSNSRSEMNVSTLELGDSALYLCASSPGDGATYEQYFGPGTRLTVT.

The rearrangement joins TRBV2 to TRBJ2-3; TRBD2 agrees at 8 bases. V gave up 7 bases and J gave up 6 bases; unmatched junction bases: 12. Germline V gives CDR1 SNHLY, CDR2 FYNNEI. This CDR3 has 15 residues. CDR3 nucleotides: TGTGCCAGCACCTCCGGGAGGGGGAGTGGCGATACGCAGTATTTT. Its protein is CASTSGRGSGDTQYF.

The CDR3 nucleotides read TGTGCCAGCAGTGCCGGTAATCAGCAGTACTTC. Encoded protein: CASSAGNQQYF. J is TRBJ2-7 and V is TRBV25-1; unclear D gene. V was trimmed by 4 bases and J by 8 bases, leaving 9 bases between them. The germline V gene encodes CDR1 MGHDK and CDR2 SYGVNS. This CDR3 contains 11 residues.

This CDR3 reads CASSWGQGNEQYF. CDR3 in DNA: TGCGCCAGCAGCTGGGGACAGGGCAACGAGCAGTACTTC. The V and J genes are TRBV5-1 and TRBJ2-7; 9 bases align to TRBD1. Germline V CDR1 and CDR2: SGHRS, YFSETQ. The CDR3 totals 13 residues. V dropped 3 bases and J dropped 5; count of bases not matched to a gene: 3.

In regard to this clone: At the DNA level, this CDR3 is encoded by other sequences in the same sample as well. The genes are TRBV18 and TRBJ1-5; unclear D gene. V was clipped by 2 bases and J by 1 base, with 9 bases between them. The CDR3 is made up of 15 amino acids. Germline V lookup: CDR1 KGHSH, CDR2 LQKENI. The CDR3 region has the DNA TGTGCCAGCTCACCAGGGAGTAACAGCAATCAGCCCCAGCATTTT. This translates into CASSPGSNSNQPQHF.

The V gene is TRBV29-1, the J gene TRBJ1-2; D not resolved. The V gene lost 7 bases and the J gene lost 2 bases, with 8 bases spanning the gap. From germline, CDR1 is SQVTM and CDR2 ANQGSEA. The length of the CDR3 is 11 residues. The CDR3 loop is CSATENYGYTF. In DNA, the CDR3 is TGCAGCGCCACGGAGAACTATGGCTACACCTTC.

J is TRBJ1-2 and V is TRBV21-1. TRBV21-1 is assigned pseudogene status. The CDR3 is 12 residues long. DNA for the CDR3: TGTGCCAGCAGCAAACGGAGCTATGGCTACACCTTC. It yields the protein CASSKRSYGYTF.